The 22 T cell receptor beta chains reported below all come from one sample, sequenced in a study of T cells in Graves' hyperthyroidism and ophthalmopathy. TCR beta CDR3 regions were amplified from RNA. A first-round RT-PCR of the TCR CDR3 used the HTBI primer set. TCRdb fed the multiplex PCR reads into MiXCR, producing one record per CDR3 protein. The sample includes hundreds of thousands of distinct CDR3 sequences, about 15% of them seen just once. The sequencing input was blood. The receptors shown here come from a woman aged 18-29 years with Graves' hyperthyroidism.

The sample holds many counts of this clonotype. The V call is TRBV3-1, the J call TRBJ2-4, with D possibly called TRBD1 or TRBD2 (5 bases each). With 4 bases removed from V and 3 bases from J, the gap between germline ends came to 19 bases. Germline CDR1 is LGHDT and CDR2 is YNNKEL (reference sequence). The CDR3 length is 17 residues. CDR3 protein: CASSRLGTEKSKNIQYF. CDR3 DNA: TGTGCCAGCAGCCGCCTGGGGACCGAAAAGAGCAAAAACATTCAGTACTTC. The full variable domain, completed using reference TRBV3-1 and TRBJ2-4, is DTAVSQTPKYLVTQMGNDKSIKCEQNLGHDTMYWYKQDSKKFLKIMFSYNNKELIINETVPNRFSPKSPDKAHLNLHINSLELGDSAVYFCASSRLGTEKSKNIQYFGAGTRLSVL.

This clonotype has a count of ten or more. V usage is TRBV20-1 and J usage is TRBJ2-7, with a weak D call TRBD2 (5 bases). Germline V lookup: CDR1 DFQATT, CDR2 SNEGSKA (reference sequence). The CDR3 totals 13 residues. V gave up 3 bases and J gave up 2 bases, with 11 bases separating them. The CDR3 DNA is TGCAGTGCTAGTGAGGGCCGAACCTACGAGCAGTACTTC. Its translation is CSASEGRTYEQYF.

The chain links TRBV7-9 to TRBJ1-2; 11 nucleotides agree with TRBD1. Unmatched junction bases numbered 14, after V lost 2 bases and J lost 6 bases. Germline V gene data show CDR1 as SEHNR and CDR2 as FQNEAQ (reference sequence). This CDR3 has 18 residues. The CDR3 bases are TGTGCCAGCAGCTTAAAGTGGTCTCCGGGACAGGGGGAACATGGCTACACCTTC. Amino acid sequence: CASSLKWSPGQGEHGYTF.

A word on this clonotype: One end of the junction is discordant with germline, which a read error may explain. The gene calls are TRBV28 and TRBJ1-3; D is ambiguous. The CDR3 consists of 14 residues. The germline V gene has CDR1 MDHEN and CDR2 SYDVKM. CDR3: CATSFRRSGNTIYF. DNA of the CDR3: TGTGCCACCAGTTTTCGGCGATCTGGAAACACCATATATTTT.

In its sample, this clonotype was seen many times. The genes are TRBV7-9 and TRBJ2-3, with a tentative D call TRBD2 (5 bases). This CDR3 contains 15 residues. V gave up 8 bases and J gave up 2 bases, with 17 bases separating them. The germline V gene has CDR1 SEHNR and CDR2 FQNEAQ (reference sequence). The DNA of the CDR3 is TGTGCCAGCGGCGGAGGCGGGTACCCCACAGATACGCAGTATTTT. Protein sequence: CASGGGGYPTDTQYF.

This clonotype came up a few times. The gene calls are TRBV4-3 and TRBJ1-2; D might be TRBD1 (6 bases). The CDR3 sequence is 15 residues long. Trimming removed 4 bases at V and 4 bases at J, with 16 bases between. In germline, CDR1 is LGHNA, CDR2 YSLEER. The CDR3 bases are TGCGCCAGCAGCCCCCTAGGGGGGGGGGCCTATGGCTACACCTTC. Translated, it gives CASSPLGGGAYGYTF.

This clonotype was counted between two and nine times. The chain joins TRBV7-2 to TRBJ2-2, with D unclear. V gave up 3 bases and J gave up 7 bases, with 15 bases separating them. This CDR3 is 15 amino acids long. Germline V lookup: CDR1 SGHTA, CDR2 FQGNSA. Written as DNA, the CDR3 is TGTGCCAGCAGCTTGGGGATACCCGGTAGCGGGGAGCTGTTTTTT. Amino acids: CASSLGIPGSGELFF.

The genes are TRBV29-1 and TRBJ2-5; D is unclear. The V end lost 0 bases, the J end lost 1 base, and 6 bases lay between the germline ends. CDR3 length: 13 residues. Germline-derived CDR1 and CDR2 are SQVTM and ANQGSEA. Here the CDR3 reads CSVEENFQETQYF. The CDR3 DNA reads TGCAGCGTTGAAGAGAACTTCCAAGAGACCCAGTACTTC.

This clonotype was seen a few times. For the CDR3, the DNA is TGTGCCAGCTTAAGCGGGAGGCTACCAACCGGGGAGCTGTTTTTT. It is translated as CASLSGRLPTGELFF. This chain connects TRBV7-9 to TRBJ2-2; 9 nucleotides align to TRBD2. This CDR3 has 15 amino acids. V shed 8 bases and J 5 bases; nucleotides not matched to a gene: 9. CDR1 is SEHNR and CDR2 is FQNEAQ in the germline V gene (reference sequence). The full variable domain, with the rest looked up from reference TRBV7-9 and TRBJ2-2, is DTGVSQNPRHKITKRGQNVTFRCDPISEHNRLYWYRQTLGQGPEFLTYFQNEAQLEKSRLLSDRFSAERPKGSFSTLEIQRTEQGDSAMYLCASLSGRLPTGELFFGEGSRLTVL.

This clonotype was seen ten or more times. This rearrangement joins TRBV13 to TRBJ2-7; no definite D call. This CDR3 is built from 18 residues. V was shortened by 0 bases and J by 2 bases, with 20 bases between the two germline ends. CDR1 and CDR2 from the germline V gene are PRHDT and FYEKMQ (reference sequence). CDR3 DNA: TGTGCCAGCAGCTTAGGACCTTGGGCCCTCAAAGGCACCTACGAGCAGTACTTC. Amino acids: CASSLGPWALKGTYEQYF.

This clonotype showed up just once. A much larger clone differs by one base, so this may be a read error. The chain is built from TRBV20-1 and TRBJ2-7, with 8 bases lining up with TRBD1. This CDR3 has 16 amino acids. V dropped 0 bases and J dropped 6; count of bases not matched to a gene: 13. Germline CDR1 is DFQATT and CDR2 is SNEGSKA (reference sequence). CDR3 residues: CSARDFFSHRGVEQYF. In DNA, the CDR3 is TGCAGTGCTAGAGATTTTTTTTCTCACAGGGGGGTCGAGCAGTACTTC.

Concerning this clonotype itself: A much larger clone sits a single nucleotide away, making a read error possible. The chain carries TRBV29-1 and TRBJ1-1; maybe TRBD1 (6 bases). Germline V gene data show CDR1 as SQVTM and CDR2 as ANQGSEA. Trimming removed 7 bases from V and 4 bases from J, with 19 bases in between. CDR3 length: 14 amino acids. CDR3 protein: CSARGLTGSTEAFF. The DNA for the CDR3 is TGCAGCGCCAGAGGACTGACAGGTAGCACTGAAGCTTTCTTT.

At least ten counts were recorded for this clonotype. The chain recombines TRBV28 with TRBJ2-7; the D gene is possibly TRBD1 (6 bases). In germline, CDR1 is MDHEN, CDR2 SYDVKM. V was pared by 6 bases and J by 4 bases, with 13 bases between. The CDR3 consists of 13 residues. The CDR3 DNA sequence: TGTGCCAGCAGATCGACAGGCACATACGAGCAGTACTTC. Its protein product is CASRSTGTYEQYF.

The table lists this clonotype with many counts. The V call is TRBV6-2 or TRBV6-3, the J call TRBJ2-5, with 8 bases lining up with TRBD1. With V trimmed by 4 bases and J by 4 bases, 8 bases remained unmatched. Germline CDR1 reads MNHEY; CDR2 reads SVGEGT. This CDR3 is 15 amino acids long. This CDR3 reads CASSLTGVQGETQYF. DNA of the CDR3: TGTGCCAGCAGTTTGACAGGGGTTCAAGGAGAGACCCAGTACTTC.

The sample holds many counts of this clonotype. The CDR3 DNA reads as TGTGCCAGCAGACCTACTATGACCCAAGAGACCCAGTACTTC. Encoded protein: CASRPTMTQETQYF. This chain links TRBV6-2 or TRBV6-3 with TRBJ2-5; no firm D call. This CDR3 has 14 amino acids. The V end was cut by 6 bases, the J end by 1 base, with 12 bases between. Germline values: CDR1 MNHEY, CDR2 SVGEGT.

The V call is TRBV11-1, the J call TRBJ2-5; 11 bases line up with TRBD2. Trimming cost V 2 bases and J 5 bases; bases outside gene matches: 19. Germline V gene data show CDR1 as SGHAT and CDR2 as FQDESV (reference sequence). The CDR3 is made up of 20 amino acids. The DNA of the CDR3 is TGTGCCAGCAGCTTACCAACCTTACAGGGGGCAGTAGCGGGAGGGGAGACCCAGTACTTC. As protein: CASSLPTLQGAVAGGETQYF.

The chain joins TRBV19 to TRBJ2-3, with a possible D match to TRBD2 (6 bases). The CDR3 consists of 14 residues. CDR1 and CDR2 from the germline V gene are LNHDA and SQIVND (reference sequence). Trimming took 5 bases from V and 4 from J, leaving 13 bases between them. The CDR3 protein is CASSLLGGADTQYF. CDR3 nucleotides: TGTGCCAGTAGTCTCCTAGGAGGGGCAGATACGCAGTATTTT.

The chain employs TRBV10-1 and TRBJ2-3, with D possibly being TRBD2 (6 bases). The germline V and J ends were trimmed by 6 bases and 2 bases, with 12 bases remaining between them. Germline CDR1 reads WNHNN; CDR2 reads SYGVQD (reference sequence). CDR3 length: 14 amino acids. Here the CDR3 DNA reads TGCGCCAGCAGCGGACTAAAGAACACAGATACGCAGTATTTT. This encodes CASSGLKNTDTQYF.

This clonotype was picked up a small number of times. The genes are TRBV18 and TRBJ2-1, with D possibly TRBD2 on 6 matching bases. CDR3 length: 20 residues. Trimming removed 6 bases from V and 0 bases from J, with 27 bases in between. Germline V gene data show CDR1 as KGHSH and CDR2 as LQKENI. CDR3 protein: CASSYAGFSAAGSSYNEQFF. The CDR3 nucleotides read TGTGCCAGCTCGTACGCCGGGTTCTCAGCGGCGGGGAGCTCCTACAATGAGCAGTTCTTC.

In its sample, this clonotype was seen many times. The CDR3 loop is CASSSFSGGRTGELFF. CDR3 bases: TGTGCCAGCAGCTCATTCTCAGGGGGCCGGACCGGGGAGCTGTTTTTT. The V gene is TRBV11-2, the J gene TRBJ2-2, with 8 bases matching TRBD1. V trimming: 4 bases; J trimming: 5 bases; junction bases outside the gene matches: 9. The CDR3 is 16 amino acids. The germline V gene has CDR1 SGHAT and CDR2 FQNNGV.

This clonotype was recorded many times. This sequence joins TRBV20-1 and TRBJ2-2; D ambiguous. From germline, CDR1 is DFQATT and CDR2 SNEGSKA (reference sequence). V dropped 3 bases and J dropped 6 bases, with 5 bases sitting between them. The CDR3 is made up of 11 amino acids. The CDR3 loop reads CSASVPGELFF. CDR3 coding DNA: TGCAGTGCTAGTGTACCCGGGGAGCTGTTTTTT.

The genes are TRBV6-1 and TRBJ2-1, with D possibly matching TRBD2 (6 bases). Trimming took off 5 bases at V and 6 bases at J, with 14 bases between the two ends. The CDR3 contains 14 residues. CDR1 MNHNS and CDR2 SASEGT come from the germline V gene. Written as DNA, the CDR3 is TGTGCCAGCAGTACCGGGACTCCCGGCAATGAGCAGTTCTTC. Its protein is CASSTGTPGNEQFF.